What follows is one T cell receptor (beta chain) and its context. This specimen comes from a study of blood T cell repertoires in COVID-19. Assay used: immunoSEQ multiplex PCR; TCRdb lists only in-frame clones, some missing. The sample holds some 31,000 clones, roughly 80% seen once. CDR1 SNHLY and CDR2 FYNNEI come from the germline V gene. V was shortened by 8 bases and J by 0 bases, with 11 bases between the two germline ends. CDR3 length: 13 residues. This chain joins TRBV2 and TRBJ2-7; D unclear. Material: peripheral blood. The receptor comes from a man in his sixties or seventies with COVID-19, enrolled during active disease. CDR3 sequence (DNA): TGTGCCAGCCGGTCCATAAGCTCCTACGAGCAGTACTTC. Translated, it gives CASRSISSYEQYF.